This is a list of T cell receptor beta chains from one sample in a study of cytotoxic CD8 clonotypes in ibrutinib-treated CLL. The assay was immunoSEQ multiplex PCR, and TCRdb's table has in-frame clones only and misses some. Counted here are approximately 150,000 clones, around nine tenths occurring once; the ten biggest clones make up about 3%. The material was PBMCs, obtained at disease progression, from a patient treated with ibrutinib. The receptors come from a human donor with chronic lymphocytic leukemia. Both conserved end residues are part of each CDR3. D genes are given only for firm matches.

D	V	J	CDR3
NA	TRBV2	TRBJ2-3	CAKGWTTTDTQYF
TRBD2	TRBV7-2	TRBJ2-7	CASSSSPRASGYYEQYF
NA	TRBV7-2	TRBJ2-7	CATATLPGRTYEQYF
TRBD2	TRBV7-9	TRBJ2-3	CASSPGLAGISTDTQYF
NA	TRBV30	TRBJ1-1	CAWSREGISEAFF
NA	TRBV5-1	TRBJ2-7	CASSFATGLLSYEQYF
NA	TRBV7-6	TRBJ2-1	CASRSGYNEQFF
TRBD2	TRBV11-3	TRBJ2-1	CASSAPKGLAGVNEQFF
NA	TRBV5-4	TRBJ1-3	CASSLVTGGNTIYF
NA	TRBV6-1	TRBJ2-1	CASSEPGWAMFF
NA	TRBV27	TRBJ1-4	CASSFTYRANEKLFF
NA	TRBV18	TRBJ1-4	CASSLVRTATDEKLFF
NA	TRBV4-1	TRBJ1-5	CASSQGGFSGNQPQHF
TRBD2	TRBV5-4	TRBJ2-7	CASSLGPAGDYEQYF
NA	TRBV6-5	TRBJ2-3	CASSYRQGIDTQYF
NA	TRBV19	TRBJ2-3	CASSIGLTSDTQYF
TRBD2	TRBV29-1	TRBJ2-1	CSVATGTSANEQFF
NA	TRBV15	TRBJ1-2	CATSRAGRYGYTF
NA	TRBV29-1	TRBJ2-3	CSVWDIPDTQYF
NA	TRBV6-1	TRBJ1-2	CASSEPNRNGYTF